The next 31 T cell receptor beta chains were all read from a single sample in a study of early T cells in non-severe SARS-CoV-2 infection (dated by TCRdb to 2020 to 2023). Libraries were built with 5' RACE. The listed sequencing device is NextSeq 500. Using fastp at Q25 and MiXCR, TCRdb reprocessed the public reads and kept productive beta chains. Every CDR3 protein is listed once, alongside the most common genes and DNA of its rows. For this sample there are roughly 40,000 distinct CDR3 sequences; around 3.6% appear just once. The top ten hold about 2.9% of the sample. The sample comprised whole blood. These receptors all come from an adult who was a healthcare worker with PCR-confirmed SARS-CoV-2 infection or an uninfected control (not recorded which).

This clonotype was seen at least ten times. The J gene is TRBJ2-1, the V gene TRBV7-9; D may correspond to TRBD1 or TRBD2 (6 bases each). Germline V CDR1 and CDR2: SEHNR, FQNEAQ (reference sequence). This CDR3 is built from 14 residues. Trimming stripped 2 bases from V and 4 bases from J, with 9 bases between. DNA for the CDR3: TGTGCCAGCAGCTTATCGGGGGCTTACAATGAGCAGTTCTTC. This sequence encodes CASSLSGAYNEQFF.

In this sample, this clonotype turned up many times. This sequence joins TRBV5-5 and TRBJ1-5; 12 bases align to TRBD1. The CDR3 length is 17 residues. The germline V gene has CDR1 SGHKS and CDR2 YYEKEE (reference sequence). Unmatched junction bases numbered 6, after V lost 4 bases and J lost 1 base. The CDR3 DNA reads as TGTGCCAGCAGCCCGGGACAGGGGGCTGGAAGCAATCAGCCCCAGCATTTT. Translated: CASSPGQGAGSNQPQHF. Supplemented by reference TRBV5-5 and TRBJ1-5, the full variable domain reads DAGVTQSPTHLIKTRGQQVTLRCSPISGHKSVSWYQQVLGQGPQFIFQYYEKEERGRGNFPDRFSARQFPNYSSELNVNALLLGDSALYLCASSPGQGAGSNQPQHFGDGTRLSIL.

The chain carries TRBV7-9 and TRBJ1-1, with 9 bases aligning to TRBD1. Germline V gene sequence: CDR1 SEHNR, CDR2 FQNEAQ (reference sequence). This CDR3 is 14 amino acids long. V shed 5 bases, J shed 5 bases, and the junction held 6 bases outside the gene matches. The CDR3 region is CASSPRDRETEAFF. CDR3 coding DNA: TGTGCCAGCAGCCCCCGGGACAGGGAAACTGAAGCTTTCTTT.

The sample holds many counts of this clonotype. The chain uses TRBV19 and TRBJ1-5, with 8 positions matching TRBD1. V shed 4 bases, J shed 4 bases, and the junction held 6 bases outside the gene matches. Germline V lookup: CDR1 LNHDA, CDR2 SQIVND (reference sequence). CDR3 length: 15 residues. The CDR3 here is CASSTGTGTNQPQHF. The CDR3, as DNA: TGTGCCAGTAGTACCGGGACAGGCACAAATCAGCCCCAGCATTTT.

The rearrangement uses TRBV7-3 and TRBJ2-1; 11 bases are a match to TRBD2. Germline CDR1 SGHTA, CDR2 FQGTGA. The CDR3 loop spans 15 amino acids. The junction had 4 bases not matched to a gene; V was cut back by 4 bases and J by 5 bases. CDR3 nucleotide sequence: TGTGCCAGCAGCTCAACTAGCGGGGGTAACAATGAGCAGTTCTTC. Translating it yields CASSSTSGGNNEQFF.

This clonotype occurred many times. V is TRBV29-1 and J is TRBJ2-3, with TRBD2 matching 8 bases. This CDR3 contains 14 residues. The junction had 11 bases not matched to a gene; V was cut back by 8 bases and J by 4 bases. Germline V gene sequence: CDR1 SQVTM, CDR2 ANQGSEA. The CDR3 reads CSSSGRAVPDTQYF. The CDR3 DNA sequence: TGCAGCTCGTCCGGGAGGGCGGTCCCAGATACGCAGTATTTT.

This clonotype was seen ten or more times. The chain combines TRBV7-6 with TRBJ2-5, with D maybe TRBD1 (5 bases). This CDR3 has 14 residues. Germline CDR1 reads SGHVS; CDR2 reads FNYEAQ. V was clipped by 1 base and J by 2 bases, with 8 bases between them. The CDR3 sequence: CASSLDRFQETQYF. The CDR3 DNA reads as TGTGCCAGCAGCTTAGACAGGTTTCAAGAGACCCAGTACTTC.

There are many counts of this clonotype. The CDR3 loop reads CASSEDRWGVPYTGELFF. Written as DNA, the CDR3 is TGTGCCAGCAGCGAGGACAGGTGGGGCGTTCCGTACACCGGGGAGCTGTTTTTT. The chain is built from TRBV5-6 and TRBJ2-2; 7 bases agree with TRBD1. The junction had 15 bases not matched to a gene; V was cut back by 4 bases and J by 3 bases. This CDR3 has 18 residues. Germline V gene sequence: CDR1 SGHDT, CDR2 YYEEEE.

V and J are TRBV5-1 and TRBJ2-1; 10 bases are shared with TRBD2. The germline V gene encodes CDR1 SGHRS and CDR2 YFSETQ. The CDR3 spans 16 residues. J was trimmed by 6 bases and V by 4 bases; bases with no gene match: 10. CDR3: CASSATAGGGPNEQFF. The CDR3 region has the DNA TGCGCCAGCAGCGCCACAGCGGGAGGGGGGCCCAATGAGCAGTTCTTC.

This clonotype was seen repeatedly, ten times or more. The chain combines TRBV6-6 with TRBJ1-2; unclear D gene. The CDR3 loop spans 14 amino acids. V lost 5 bases, J lost 2 bases, and 12 bases lay in between. CDR1 is MNHNY, CDR2 SVGAGI, per germline (reference sequence). The CDR3 is CASSLTLQNYGYTF. The CDR3 DNA is TGTGCCAGCAGTCTTACATTACAAAACTATGGCTACACCTTC.

This clonotype came up many times. This chain uses TRBV5-1 with TRBJ1-2; no firm D call. The length of the CDR3 is 15 residues. V lost 0 bases and J lost 4, with 13 bases in between. Germline values: CDR1 SGHRS, CDR2 YFSETQ. Here the CDR3 DNA reads TGCGCCAGCAGCTTGGGTTCTGCGGGGTCCTATGGCTACACCTTC. It is translated as CASSLGSAGSYGYTF.

By proportion, this clonotype is medium-sized. V gene TRBV19 combines with J gene TRBJ1-2; possibly TRBD1 for D (5 bases). The CDR3 contains 15 residues. Per the germline V gene, CDR1 is LNHDA and CDR2 is SQIVND (reference sequence). Trimming stripped 6 bases from V and 3 bases from J, with 17 bases between. The CDR3 DNA follows: TGTGCCAGTAGCCTCGATTCGGGGGTGTACTATGGCTACACCTTC. Translation: CASSLDSGVYYGYTF.

Many counts were recorded for this clonotype. This chain connects TRBV5-4 to TRBJ1-1; possible D gene TRBD1, 6 bases. This CDR3 comprises 15 residues. V was trimmed by 4 bases and J by 6 bases, leaving 19 bases between them. The V gene's germline CDR1 is SGHNT and CDR2 YYREEE (reference sequence). The CDR3 loop is CASSPWRGKSAEAFF. CDR3 sequence (DNA): TGTGCCAGCAGCCCTTGGAGGGGGAAATCCGCTGAAGCTTTCTTT.

This clonotype was found many times. The chain combines TRBV18 with TRBJ2-1; D is possibly TRBD2 (6 bases). Germline V gives CDR1 KGHSH, CDR2 LQKENI. This CDR3 comprises 14 residues. V dropped 3 bases and J dropped 8 bases, with 14 bases sitting between them. CDR3 in amino acids: CASSPAIGGDEQFF. Here the CDR3 DNA reads TGTGCCAGCTCACCCGCCATTGGAGGGGATGAGCAGTTCTTC. The whole variable domain, filled in from reference TRBV18 and TRBJ2-1, reads NAGVMQNPRHLVRRRGQEARLRCSPMKGHSHVYWYRQLPEEGLKFMVYLQKENIIDESGMPKERFSAEFPKEGPSILRIQQVVRGDSAAYFCASSPAIGGDEQFFGPGTRLTVL.

This clonotype appeared a few times. V is TRBV19 and J is TRBJ2-2; 7 bases fit TRBD2. CDR3 length: 15 amino acids. Germline assignment: CDR1 LNHDA and CDR2 SQIVND (reference sequence). Trimming cost V 1 base and J 7 bases; bases outside gene matches: 6. The CDR3 sequence: CASSIAGGYNGELFF. In nucleotides, the CDR3 is TGTGCCAGTAGTATAGCCGGGGGGTACAACGGGGAGCTGTTTTTT.

This clonotype was picked up many times. The chain joins TRBV2 to TRBJ2-7, with D uncertain. Germline V lookup: CDR1 SNHLY, CDR2 FYNNEI. The CDR3 is 12 residues long. Trimming shortened V by 4 bases and J by 4 bases, and 8 bases separated the two germline ends. The CDR3 sequence: CASSVRVYEQYF. The DNA for the CDR3 is TGTGCCAGCAGTGTCCGGGTGTACGAGCAGTACTTC.

This clonotype was seen at least ten times. The gene calls are TRBV12-2 and TRBJ2-1; the listed D gene, TRBD1, was not tested against the DNA. TRBV12-2 is tagged as a pseudogene. The CDR3 is 20 amino acids. CDR3 residues: CASRLGRTGPSGSSYNEQFF. DNA for the CDR3: TGTGCAAGTCGCTTAGGTAGGACAGGGCCTAGCGGGAGCTCCTACAATGAGCAGTTCTTC.

This clonotype has ten or more counts. V is TRBV18 and J is TRBJ2-5; no reliable D call. The CDR3 has 13 amino acids. Trimming took off 4 bases at V and 3 bases at J, with 9 bases between the two ends. Germline CDR1 and CDR2: KGHSH and LQKENI. The CDR3 is CASSLRIEETQYF. The CDR3 coding sequence is TGTGCCAGCTCACTTCGGATAGAAGAGACCCAGTACTTC.

The J gene is TRBJ2-7, the V gene TRBV7-2; 7 positions match TRBD1. Germline V CDR1 and CDR2: SGHTA, FQGNSA. This CDR3 has 14 residues. V gave up 2 bases and J gave up 7 bases; unmatched junction bases: 8. This CDR3 is CASSLSHRGDEQYF. Here the CDR3 DNA reads TGTGCCAGCAGCTTAAGTCACAGGGGAGATGAGCAGTACTTC. The full variable domain, rest sourced from reference TRBV7-2 and TRBJ2-7, is GAGVSQSPSNKVTEKGKDVELRCDPISGHTALYWYRQSLGQGLEFLIYFQGNSAPDKSGLPSDRFSAERTGGSVSTLTIQRTQQEDSAVYLCASSLSHRGDEQYFGPGTRLTVT.

Only a few counts were recorded for this clonotype. The rearrangement joins TRBV7-8 to TRBJ2-1; TRBD1 might be the D (6 bases). V dropped 1 base and J dropped 0 bases, with 13 bases sitting between them. Per the germline V gene, CDR1 is SGHVS and CDR2 is FQNEAQ. The CDR3 length is 17 residues. As DNA, the CDR3 is TGTGCCAGCAGCTTAGAAATGGGGGCCCGCTCCTACAATGAGCAGTTCTTC. Its translation is CASSLEMGARSYNEQFF.

The chain is built from TRBV7-9 and TRBJ2-5; weak D call: TRBD2 (6 bases). The CDR3 totals 15 residues. V lost 5 bases and J 1 base, leaving 14 bases between the germline ends. From germline, CDR1 is SEHNR and CDR2 FQNEAQ (reference sequence). CDR3 in DNA: TGTGCCAGCAGCCTATATACAGCGGGCCAAGAGACCCAGTACTTC. Translating gives CASSLYTAGQETQYF.

This clonotype was observed many times. The genes are TRBV13 and TRBJ2-7, with D perhaps matching TRBD1 (5 bases). Germline CDR1 PRHDT, CDR2 FYEKMQ (reference sequence). This CDR3 contains 15 residues. The V and J ends lost 5 bases and 5 bases respectively, with 19 bases between them. CDR3 residues: CASSHQGSSSHEQYF. CDR3 nucleotide sequence: TGTGCCAGCAGCCACCAGGGCTCTTCCTCTCACGAGCAGTACTTC.

This clonotype was picked up many times. The gene calls are TRBV18 and TRBJ2-2; no reliable D call. Trimming removed 2 bases at V and 3 bases at J, with 4 bases between. The CDR3 contains 13 residues. Germline V gene data show CDR1 as KGHSH and CDR2 as LQKENI. The CDR3 sequence: CASSPRDTGELFF. Here the CDR3 DNA reads TGTGCCAGCTCACCAAGGGACACCGGGGAGCTGTTTTTT.

This clonotype has at least ten counts. The chain combines TRBV5-1 with TRBJ1-1, with 9 bases lining up with TRBD1. The CDR3 contains 13 residues. The germline V gene has CDR1 SGHRS and CDR2 YFSETQ. The V and J ends lost 5 bases and 1 base, in that order; junction bases with no gene match: 0. CDR3 nucleotides: TGCGCCAGCAGGACAGGGGGGAACACTGAAGCTTTCTTT. Its protein product is CASRTGGNTEAFF.

This clonotype was observed many times. The rearrangement joins TRBV4-1 to TRBJ2-7, with D hard to call. CDR3 length: 13 amino acids. The germline V and J ends were trimmed by 0 bases and 3 bases, with 6 bases remaining between them. Germline V gives CDR1 MGHRA, CDR2 YSYEKL. The CDR3 protein is CASSQEYGYEQYF. The CDR3 DNA follows: TGCGCCAGCAGCCAAGAATACGGCTACGAGCAGTACTTC.

This clonotype was observed at least ten times. This chain links TRBV20-1 with TRBJ2-7, with 7 bases that match TRBD2. Germline V lookup: CDR1 DFQATT, CDR2 SNEGSKA (reference sequence). This CDR3 is 15 amino acids long. Trimming cost V 5 bases and J 4 bases; bases outside gene matches: 14. DNA of the CDR3: TGCAGTGCTCCGCAGGTTGGCGGGAGAGGGTACGAGCAGTACTTC. Encoded protein: CSAPQVGGRGYEQYF.

This clonotype was found many times. The chain couples TRBV7-8 to TRBJ2-3, with D perhaps being TRBD1 or TRBD2 (6 bases each). Germline loops: CDR1 SGHVS, CDR2 FQNEAQ. The CDR3 is 17 residues long. The V and J ends lost 1 base and 3 bases respectively, with 17 bases between them. In nucleotides, the CDR3 is TGTGCCAGCAGCTTAGGTCTTTTGCAGGGGAGGACAGATACGCAGTATTTT. This codes for CASSLGLLQGRTDTQYF.

This clonotype was picked up many times. The chain combines TRBV3-1 with TRBJ2-3; D remains unclear. The CDR3 has 12 residues. In germline, CDR1 is LGHDT, CDR2 YNNKEL (reference sequence). The V gene lost 4 bases and the J gene lost 6 bases, with 8 bases spanning the gap. In DNA, the CDR3 is TGTGCCAGCAGCCCCTCCAGGGATACGCAGTATTTT. Encoded protein: CASSPSRDTQYF.

The sample holds many counts of this clonotype. J is TRBJ2-7 and V is TRBV25-1, with D unresolved. CDR1 is MGHDK, CDR2 SYGVNS, per germline. Trimming took 10 bases from V and 4 from J, leaving 8 bases between them. The CDR3 runs 10 residues. CDR3 in DNA: TGTGCCACAGGCCATTACGAGCAGTACTTC. Its protein product is CATGHYEQYF.

This clonotype came up a few times. The chain recombines TRBV20-1 with TRBJ2-2; TRBD1 agrees at 8 bases. The V segment lost 3 bases and the J segment 4 bases; nucleotides outside the gene matches: 7. Germline CDR1 is DFQATT and CDR2 is SNEGSKA (reference sequence). This CDR3 contains 15 residues. The CDR3 nucleotides read TGCAGTGCTAGTGAGCGACAGGGGATCACCGGGGAGCTGTTTTTT. This gives the protein CSASERQGITGELFF.

This sequence joins TRBV5-1 and TRBJ1-3; no clear D gene. In germline, CDR1 is SGHRS, CDR2 YFSETQ. V lost 4 bases, J lost 0 bases, and 17 bases lay in between. The CDR3 is 17 residues long. CDR3 sequence reads: CASSRGSTESSGNTIYF. The CDR3 DNA reads as TGCGCCAGCAGCCGAGGATCAACGGAGAGCTCTGGAAACACCATATATTTT.